The clone carrying this TCR beta chain was observed many times. Lactation, pregnancy, other autoimmune disease or uncontrolled infection led to exclusion of patients. In making diagnoses, clinical symptoms, serum thyroxine and TRAb, thyroid ultrasound and orbital computed tomography were all used. Ahead of any ophthalmopathy symptoms, the blood sample was obtained at the first diagnosis of hyperthyroidism. This sample holds PBMCs from roughly 10 ml fresh peripheral blood. What was amplified from RNA transcripts were TCR beta CDR3 regions. HTBI primers were the set used in a first-round RT-PCR of the TCR CDR3. A single record per CDR3 protein comes from TCRdb applying MiXCR to the multiplex PCR reads. The profile covers roughly 170,000 distinct CDR3 sequences, with about a tenth appearing a single time and roughly 23% taken by the ten largest. The entry originates in a study of T cells in Graves' hyperthyroidism and ophthalmopathy.

The germline CDR1 and CDR2 sequences are LGHDT and YNNKEL (reference sequence). Trimming shortened V by 4 bases and J by 2 bases, and 15 bases separated the two germline ends. This CDR3 contains 16 residues. The sequencing sample was made of blood. The gene calls are TRBV3-1 and TRBJ1-5, with D possibly matching TRBD1 (6 bases). The origin of this receptor is a woman in her late teens or twenties with Graves' hyperthyroidism that later progressed to Graves' ophthalmopathy. The CDR3 nucleotides are TGTGCCAGCAGCCCGGACAGCCGAGGGGGCAATCAGCCCCAGCATTTT. Residues: CASSPDSRGGNQPQHF.